Following are 10 T cell receptor beta chains from one sample sequenced in a study of regulatory T cells in long-lasting Graves disease. Assembly of TCR beta libraries relied on iRepertoire HTBI primers together with Arm-PCR of CDR3 regions. From the multiplex PCR reads, TCRdb called clonotypes with MiXCR, one entry per CDR3 protein. Here the sample spans hundreds of thousands of distinct CDR3 sequences, approximately 31% being singletons. This sample's time point: persistent/refractory GD, antithyroid drugs over 5 years with positive TRAb. The TCR library was prepared using RNA isolated from PBMCs. Here the sequenced sample was peripheral blood mononuclear cells (PBMCs), taken when the disease was refractory, from a patient treated with antithyroid drugs. All receptors come from a female donor with Graves disease.

The table lists this clonotype with many counts. The chain has TRBV6-1 and TRBJ2-5; 12 bases align to TRBD2. V was clipped by 5 bases and J by 7 bases; unmatched bases: 8. The CDR3 has 15 residues. Germline-derived CDR1 and CDR2 are MNHNS and SASEGT. The CDR3 bases are TGTGCCAGCAGTACAAGGACTAGCGGGATGTGGACCCAGTACTTC. It translates to CASSTRTSGMWTQYF.

This chain joins TRBV6-1 and TRBJ1-4; 9 bases match TRBD1. The CDR3 loop spans 15 amino acids. V shed 5 bases and J 5 bases; nucleotides not matched to a gene: 6. Germline values: CDR1 MNHNS, CDR2 SASEGT. The CDR3 loop reads CASSKGDRVNEKLFF. CDR3 coding DNA: TGTGCCAGCAGTAAAGGGGACAGGGTAAATGAAAAACTGTTTTTT.

The CDR3 DNA reads as TGCGCCAGCAGTCGAGACGGTGACACTGAAGCTTTCTTT. Translating it yields CASSRDGDTEAFF. The gene calls are TRBV5-1 and TRBJ1-1; D gene unclear. The CDR3 contains 13 residues. Germline loops: CDR1 SGHRS, CDR2 YFSETQ. V was trimmed by 5 bases and J by 3 bases, leaving 11 bases between them. The full variable domain, completed using reference TRBV5-1 and TRBJ1-1, is KAGVTQTPRYLIKTRGQQVTLSCSPISGHRSVSWYQQTPGQGLQFLFEYFSETQRNKGNFPGRFSGRQFSNSRSEMNVSTLELGDSALYLCASSRDGDTEAFFGQGTRLTVV.

The chain uses TRBV6-5 and TRBJ1-1; D possibly corresponds to TRBD1 (6 bases). The CDR3 loop spans 15 amino acids. V was shortened by 0 bases and J by 3 bases, with 11 bases between the two germline ends. Germline values: CDR1 MNHEY, CDR2 SVGAGI. The CDR3 coding sequence is TGTGCCAGCAGTTACTCTTGGGGGCGGGACACTGAAGCTTTCTTT. As protein: CASSYSWGRDTEAFF.

The CDR3 loop is CAHYGPITGTGGNYYGYTF. Here the CDR3 DNA reads TGTGCTCATTACGGCCCAATAACCGGGACAGGGGGAAACTACTATGGCTACACCTTC. The rearrangement links TRBV6-1 to TRBJ1-2, with TRBD1 identical over 11 bases. The germline V gene has CDR1 MNHNS and CDR2 SASEGT. The CDR3 has 19 amino acids.

There are many counts of this clonotype. The chain combines TRBV28 with TRBJ1-1, with TRBD1 matching over 11 bases. The length of the CDR3 is 15 residues. J gave up 1 base and V 6 bases, and 4 bases lay outside the gene matches. Germline V lookup: CDR1 MDHEN, CDR2 SYDVKM. The CDR3 protein is CASRPDRGPNTEAFF. The CDR3 coding sequence is TGTGCCAGCAGGCCGGACAGGGGGCCGAACACTGAAGCTTTCTTT.

The V call is TRBV11-2, the J call TRBJ1-2, with D hard to call. With 4 bases removed from V and 8 bases from J, the gap between germline ends came to 8 bases. Germline V gives CDR1 SGHAT, CDR2 FQNNGV. This CDR3 is built from 11 residues. The CDR3, as DNA: TGTGCCAGCAGCTCTCCTTGGGGCTACACCTTC. The encoded protein is CASSSPWGYTF.

This clonotype showed up many times. The chain has TRBV2 and TRBJ1-1; the D is unclear. The CDR3 has 11 residues. Germline values: CDR1 SNHLY, CDR2 FYNNEI. V lost 1 base to trimming and J lost 7 bases, with 4 bases between them. The CDR3 spells CASSEGDEAFF. CDR3 nucleotides: TGTGCCAGCAGTGAAGGCGATGAAGCTTTCTTT.

The rearrangement joins TRBV20-1 to TRBJ1-2; D is unresolved. The length of the CDR3 is 11 residues. Germline CDR1 DFQATT, CDR2 SNEGSKA (reference sequence). Trimming removed 3 bases from V and 8 bases from J, with 10 bases in between. This CDR3 reads CSARDREGYTF. CDR3 bases: TGCAGTGCTAGGGATAGGGAAGGCTACACCTTC.

The J gene is TRBJ1-2, the V gene TRBV29-1; 7 bases line up with TRBD1. V trimming: 3 bases; J trimming: 2 bases; junction bases outside the gene matches: 15. The germline V gene encodes CDR1 SQVTM and CDR2 ANQGSEA. The CDR3 contains 17 residues. The CDR3 sequence is CSVEGRLRDRANYGYTF. The DNA for the CDR3 is TGCAGCGTTGAGGGGCGGCTTCGGGACAGAGCCAACTATGGCTACACCTTC. Complete variable domain (other parts from reference TRBV29-1 and TRBJ1-2): SAVISQKPSRDICQRGTSLTIQCQVDSQVTMMFWYRQQPGQSLTLIATANQGSEATYESGFVIDKFPISRPNLTFSTLTVSNMSPEDSSIYLCSVEGRLRDRANYGYTFGSGTRLTVV.